Below, 19 T cell receptor beta chains from the same sample are listed, as sequenced in a study of read filtering for tumor transcriptome and immune sequencing. This library used roughly 400 ng RNA and molecular barcoded adaptors spanning alpha/delta and beta/gamma chains. TCRdb re-called the reads through MiXCR, storing one row per CDR3 protein. The sample has some 120,000 distinct CDR3 sequences; 10% to 15% are singletons. Material for sequencing was a population of CD138-negative cells sorted from bone marrow. These TCRs come from a donor at least 40 years old with multiple myeloma.

This clonotype has at least ten counts. The chain carries TRBV4-1 and TRBJ1-1; D gene unclear. Trimming took off 4 bases at V and 4 bases at J, with 13 bases between the two ends. The germline CDR1 and CDR2 sequences are MGHRA and YSYEKL. The CDR3 spans 14 residues. The DNA of the CDR3 is TGCGCCAGCAGCCGAACGCAGCCGAGCACTGAAGCTTTCTTT. It translates to CASSRTQPSTEAFF.

This chain uses TRBV24-1 with TRBJ2-5, with 10 bases lining up with TRBD1. V lost 6 bases, J lost 4 bases, and 7 bases stayed unmatched. In germline, CDR1 is KGHDR, CDR2 SFDVKD. This CDR3 comprises 15 residues. The CDR3 here is CATSRGQGSVETQYF. The CDR3 DNA reads as TGTGCCACCAGTAGGGGACAGGGGTCCGTAGAGACCCAGTACTTC.

As regards this clonotype: A clone one base away is much larger, so this may be a read error. The V call is TRBV11-1, the J call TRBJ2-2, with D tentatively TRBD2 (5 bases). Germline V gives CDR1 SGHAT, CDR2 FQDESV (reference sequence). The CDR3 has 12 amino acids. The CDR3 sequence is CASTPDTGELLF. The CDR3 DNA follows: TGTGCCAGCACCCCGGATACCGGGGAGCTGCTTTTT.

This clonotype was counted many times. The chain combines TRBV2 with TRBJ2-1, with TRBD2 identical over 10 bases. Germline CDR1 SNHLY, CDR2 FYNNEI. V dropped 7 bases and J dropped 6; count of bases not matched to a gene: 6. The CDR3 has 14 amino acids. In DNA form, the CDR3 reads TGTGCCAGCACCCCCAGCGGGAGGGCCAATGAGCAGTTCTTC. It is translated as CASTPSGRANEQFF.

This clonotype came up many times. The chain links TRBV3-1 to TRBJ2-1; 7 bases map to TRBD2. The CDR3 length is 14 residues. Looked up from germline, CDR1 is LGHDT and CDR2 is YNNKEL (reference sequence). V shed 4 bases and J 9 bases; nucleotides not matched to a gene: 9. CDR3 bases: TGTGCCAGCAGCCCCACCGGGAGGTTTGCTGAGCAGTTCTTC. This translates into CASSPTGRFAEQFF.

This clonotype was seen repeatedly, ten times or more. The rearrangement uses TRBV27 and TRBJ2-1; D unclear. Germline V CDR1 and CDR2: MNHEY, SMNVEV (reference sequence). This CDR3 region has 12 residues. V dropped 3 bases and J dropped 7 bases, with 7 bases sitting between them. The DNA of the CDR3 is TGTGCCAGCAGTTTGTCGGGTAATGAGCAGTTCTTC. It yields the protein CASSLSGNEQFF.

This clonotype was observed a handful of times. A much bigger clone sits one base away, suggesting this may be a read error. J is TRBJ2-1 and V is TRBV7-2; possibly TRBD1 for D (5 bases). Germline lookup yields CDR1 SGHTA and CDR2 FQGNSA. The V end was cut by 3 bases, the J end by 6 bases, with 15 bases between. The CDR3 totals 15 residues. As DNA, the CDR3 is TGTGCCAGCAGCTTGGGGCCCTGGGCTTCCAATGAGCAGTTCTTC. Translation gives CASSLGPWASNEQFF.

This clonotype was observed many times. The chain uses TRBV3-1 and TRBJ2-1; D may be TRBD2 (6 bases). The CDR3 sequence is 17 residues long. V lost 1 base and J 4 bases, leaving 17 bases between the germline ends. Per the germline V gene, CDR1 is LGHDT and CDR2 is YNNKEL (reference sequence). The CDR3 region is CASSQGVGRTTYNEQFF. The DNA for the CDR3 is TGTGCCAGCAGCCAAGGGGTTGGGCGGACTACGTACAATGAGCAGTTCTTC.

The J gene is TRBJ2-3, the V gene TRBV11-2; D is ambiguous. Germline loops: CDR1 SGHAT, CDR2 FQNNGV. CDR3 length equals 14 residues. V gave up 0 bases and J gave up 6 bases, with 10 bases separating them. Here the CDR3 DNA reads TGTGCCAGCAGCTTAGATCTTCTGGTTGATACGCAGTATTTT. It encodes CASSLDLLVDTQYF.

This clonotype was detected ten times or more. The chain is built from TRBV2 and TRBJ1-5; D is perhaps TRBD1 (6 bases). CDR3 length equals 14 residues. Germline loops: CDR1 SNHLY, CDR2 FYNNEI. V shed 8 bases and J shed 2 bases, with 13 bases lying between them. This chain's CDR3 is CASSTRTGNQPQHF. The CDR3 coding sequence is TGTGCCAGCTCCACCAGGACAGGCAATCAGCCCCAGCATTTT. Based on the CDR3 plus reference TRBV2 and TRBJ1-5, the full variable domain is EPEVTQTPSHQVTQMGQEVILRCVPISNHLYFYWYRQILGQKVEFLVSFYNNEISEKSEIFDDQFSVERPDGSNFTLKIRSTKLEDSAMYFCASSTRTGNQPQHFGDGTRLSIL.

This clonotype has at least ten counts. The CDR3 DNA follows: TGTGCCATCAGAGACCCCGATGGGACTGAAGCTTTCTTT. Protein product: CAIRDPDGTEAFF. This chain joins TRBV10-3 and TRBJ1-1; D is unclear. From germline, CDR1 is ENHRY and CDR2 SYGVKD. This CDR3 is built from 13 residues. Trimming left V 6 bases short and J 5 bases short, with 13 bases between.

This clonotype was found many times. The V and J genes are TRBV6-2 or TRBV6-3 and TRBJ2-3; 10 nucleotides align to TRBD2. The J segment lost 3 bases and the V segment lost 6 bases, leaving 9 bases of the junction unmatched. The V gene's germline CDR1 is MNHEY and CDR2 SVGEGT. The length of the CDR3 is 16 residues. CDR3 nucleotides: TGTGCCAGCAGGGAAAGCGGGAGGGCCTCGACAGATACGCAGTATTTT. This gives the protein CASRESGRASTDTQYF.

Ten or more counts support this clonotype. This rearrangement joins TRBV20-1 to TRBJ2-2; D remains unclear. CDR1 is DFQATT and CDR2 is SNEGSKA in the germline V gene (reference sequence). The CDR3 has 13 amino acids. Trimming took 5 bases from V and 4 from J, leaving 11 bases between them. Here the CDR3 reads CSASDGSTGELFF. The CDR3 DNA follows: TGCAGTGCTTCGGACGGATCCACCGGGGAGCTGTTTTTT.

This clonotype has more than one count but fewer than ten. The CDR3 protein is CASSISGDPGELFF. CDR3 bases: TGTGCCAGTAGTATATCTGGGGATCCCGGGGAGCTGTTTTTT. V usage is TRBV19 and J usage is TRBJ2-2; D gene uncertain. Per germline, CDR1 LNHDA and CDR2 SQIVND (reference sequence). The V gene lost 2 bases and the J gene lost 6 bases, with 10 bases spanning the gap. The CDR3 extends over 14 amino acids.

On this clonotype itself: It may be a read error: a sequence one base away is much more abundant. The CDR3 does not close with the conserved phenylalanine or tryptophan, likely indicating a read error. This chain connects TRBV18 to TRBJ2-5; the D gene is possibly TRBD1 (6 bases). V lost 3 bases and J lost 2, with 13 bases in between. The CDR3 extends over 15 amino acids. CDR1 is KGHSH and CDR2 is LQKENI in the germline V gene. CDR3 nucleotides: TGTGCCAGCTCACCCCAGGACAGTATACAAGAGACCCAGTACCTC. Residues: CASSPQDSIQETQYL.

This clonotype was detected many times. This chain uses TRBV12-3 or TRBV12-4 with TRBJ1-5; 10 bases fit TRBD1. The CDR3 is 14 residues long. The trim removed 8 bases at V and 7 bases at J, leaving 8 bases unmatched. The CDR3: CASGRGDRGQPQHF. Here the CDR3 DNA reads TGTGCCAGCGGTAGGGGGGACAGGGGCCAGCCCCAGCATTTT.

Worth noting for this clonotype: A much larger clone sits a single nucleotide away, making a read error possible. The chain uses TRBV29-1 and TRBJ2-3; D uncertain. The CDR3 length is 14 residues. In germline, CDR1 is SQVTM, CDR2 ANQGSEA. V gave up 2 bases and J gave up 6 bases, with 15 bases separating them. CDR3 sequence reads: CSVERLDQWDTQYF. DNA for the CDR3: TGCAGCGTTGAAAGGCTGGACCAATGGGATACGCAGTATTTT.

This clonotype was observed many times. The chain recombines TRBV9 with TRBJ1-2; the D gene is possibly TRBD1 (5 bases). Germline CDR1 is SGDLS and CDR2 is YYNGEE. V dropped 2 bases and J dropped 2 bases, with 16 bases sitting between them. The CDR3 spans 16 residues. CDR3 loop: CASSVAPGLQNYGYTF. As DNA, the CDR3 is TGTGCCAGCAGCGTCGCACCGGGACTCCAGAACTATGGCTACACCTTC. Full variable domain (missing parts from reference TRBV9 and TRBJ1-2): DSGVTQTPKHLITATGQRVTLRCSPRSGDLSVYWYQQSLDQGLQFLIQYYNGEERAKGNILERFSAQQFPDLHSELNLSSLELGDSALYFCASSVAPGLQNYGYTFGSGTRLTVV.

The chain links TRBV5-1 to TRBJ2-5; 9 bases line up with TRBD2. The V gene end was trimmed by 0 bases and the J gene end by 4 bases; junction bases not matched to a gene: 7. The CDR3 length is 16 residues. Germline CDR1 reads SGHRS; CDR2 reads YFSETQ. In DNA form, the CDR3 reads TGCGCCAGCAGCTTGGAGCTAGCGGGGACTCGAGAGACCCAGTACTTC. Amino acids: CASSLELAGTRETQYF.